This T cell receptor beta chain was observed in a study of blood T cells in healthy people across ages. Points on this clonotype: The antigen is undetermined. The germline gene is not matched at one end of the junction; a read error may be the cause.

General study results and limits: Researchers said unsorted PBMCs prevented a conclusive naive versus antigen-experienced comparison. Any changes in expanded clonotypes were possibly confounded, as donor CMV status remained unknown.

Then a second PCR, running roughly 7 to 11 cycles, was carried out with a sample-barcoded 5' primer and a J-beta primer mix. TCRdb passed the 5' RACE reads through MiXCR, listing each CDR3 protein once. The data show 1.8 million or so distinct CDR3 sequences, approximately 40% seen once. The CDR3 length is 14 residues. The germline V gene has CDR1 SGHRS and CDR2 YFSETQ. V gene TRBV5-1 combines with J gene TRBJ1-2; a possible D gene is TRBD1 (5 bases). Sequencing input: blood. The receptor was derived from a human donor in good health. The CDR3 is CASSLVAGNYGYTF. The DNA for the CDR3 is TGTGCCAGCAGCTTAGTGGCAGGGAACTATGGCTACACCTTC. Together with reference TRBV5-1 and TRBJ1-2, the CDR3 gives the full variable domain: KAGVTQTPRYLIKTRGQQVTLSCSPISGHRSVSWYQQTPGQGLQFLFEYFSETQRNKGNFPGRFSGRQFSNSRSEMNVSTLELGDSALYLCASSLVAGNYGYTFGSGTRLTVV.